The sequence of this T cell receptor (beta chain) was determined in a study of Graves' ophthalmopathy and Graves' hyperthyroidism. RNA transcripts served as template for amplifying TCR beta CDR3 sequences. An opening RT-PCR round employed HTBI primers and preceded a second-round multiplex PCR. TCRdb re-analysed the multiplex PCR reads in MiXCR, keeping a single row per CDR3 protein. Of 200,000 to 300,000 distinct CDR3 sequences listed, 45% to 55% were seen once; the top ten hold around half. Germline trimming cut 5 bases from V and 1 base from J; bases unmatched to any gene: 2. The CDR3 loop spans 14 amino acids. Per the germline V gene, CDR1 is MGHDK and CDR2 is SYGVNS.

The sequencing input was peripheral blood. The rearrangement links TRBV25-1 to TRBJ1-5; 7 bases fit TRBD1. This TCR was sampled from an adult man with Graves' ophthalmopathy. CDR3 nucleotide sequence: TGTGCCAGCAGTCAGGGGGGAAGCAATCAGCCCCAGCATTTT. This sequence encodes CASSQGGSNQPQHF. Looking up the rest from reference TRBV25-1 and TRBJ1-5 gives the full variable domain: EADIYQTPRYLVIGTGKKITLECSQTMGHDKMYWYQQDPGMELHLIHYSYGVNSTEKGDLSSESTVSRIRTEHFPLTLESARPSHTSQYLCASSQGGSNQPQHFGDGTRLSIL.